These 3 T cell receptor beta chains came from one sample sequenced in a study of blood T cells in healthy people across ages. Primed by a sample-barcoded 5' primer and a J-beta primer mix, a second PCR proceeded for about 7 to 11 cycles. A single record per CDR3 protein comes from TCRdb applying MiXCR to the 5' RACE reads. The sample has 600,000 to 900,000 distinct CDR3 sequences; 25% to 30% are singletons. This sample was shared with a second study, whose subject was T cells of mothers and their children.

Source material: blood. The source is a boy aged 5-17 years in good health.

Worth noting for this clonotype: The junction does not match germline at one end; this may be a read error. The gene calls are TRBV7-2 and TRBJ1-4; D gene unclear. In germline, CDR1 is SGHTA, CDR2 FQGNSA. This CDR3 contains 15 residues. CDR3 bases: TGCGCCAGCAGCTTGGCGCCAGCTACTAATGAAAAACTGTTTTTT. Its protein product is CASSLAPATNEKLFF.

This clonotype was detected a few times. V is TRBV5-1 and J is TRBJ1-4; D perhaps matches TRBD1 (5 bases). The CDR3 covers 20 residues. Germline V gene sequence: CDR1 SGHRS, CDR2 YFSETQ. The V end lost 0 bases, the J end lost 8 bases, and 29 bases lay between the germline ends. In nucleotides, the CDR3 is TGCGCCAGCAGCTTGGGCGGGGCAGGATCTAGGTCCTACGTCGGAGAAAAACTGTTTTTT. Residues: CASSLGGAGSRSYVGEKLFF.

The rearrangement links TRBV20-1 to TRBJ1-6; the D gene is possibly TRBD1 (5 bases). V dropped 0 bases and J dropped 8 bases, with 20 bases sitting between them. Germline lookup yields CDR1 DFQATT and CDR2 SNEGSKA (reference sequence). The CDR3 extends over 17 amino acids. CDR3 protein: CSARDPRSGGNDSPLHF. In nucleotides, the CDR3 is TGCAGTGCTAGAGACCCCAGGAGTGGGGGGAATGATTCACCCCTCCACTTT.